This T cell receptor beta chain was identified during a study of blood T cell repertoires in COVID-19. Per the original data handling: Estimation of nucleated cell counts relied on the amplification of reference gene primers. Assay: immunoSEQ multiplex PCR; the TCRdb copy retains only in-frame clones and omits some. V and J calls and clone size follow that table, whereas D and trimming were derived from the DNA. The table has under 200,000 clones, roughly 84% seen once. CDR1 and CDR2 (germline): SGHAT, FQNNGV. V shed 1 base and J shed 8 bases, with 18 bases lying between them. The CDR3 has 16 residues. Seattle cases were enrolled at active infection and followed longitudinally.

The sequenced material came from peripheral blood. The source of this sequence is a woman aged 45-65 years with COVID-19, enrolled during active disease. V gene TRBV11-2 combines with J gene TRBJ2-1, with D possibly TRBD1 on 7 matching bases. The DNA of the CDR3 is TGTGCCAGCAGCTTAGTCATAGGAGGGGGCGGCGATGAGCAGTTCTTC. Translated, it gives CASSLVIGGGGDEQFF.